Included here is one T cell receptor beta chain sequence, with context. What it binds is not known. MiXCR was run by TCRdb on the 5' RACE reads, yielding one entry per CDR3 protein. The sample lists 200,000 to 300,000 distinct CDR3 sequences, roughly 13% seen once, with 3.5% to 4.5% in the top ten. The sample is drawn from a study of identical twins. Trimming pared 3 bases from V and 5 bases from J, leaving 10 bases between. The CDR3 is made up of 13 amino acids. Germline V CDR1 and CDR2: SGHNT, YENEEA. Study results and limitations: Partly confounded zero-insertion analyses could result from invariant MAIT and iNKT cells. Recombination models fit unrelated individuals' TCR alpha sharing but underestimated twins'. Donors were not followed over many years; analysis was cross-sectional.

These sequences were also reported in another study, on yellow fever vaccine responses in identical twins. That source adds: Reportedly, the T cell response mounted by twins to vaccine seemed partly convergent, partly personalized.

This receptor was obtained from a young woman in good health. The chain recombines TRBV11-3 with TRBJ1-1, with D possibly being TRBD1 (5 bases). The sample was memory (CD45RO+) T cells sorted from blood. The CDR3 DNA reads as TGTGCCAGCAGCTTTAGTTCAGGGACTGAAGCTTTCTTT. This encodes CASSFSSGTEAFF.